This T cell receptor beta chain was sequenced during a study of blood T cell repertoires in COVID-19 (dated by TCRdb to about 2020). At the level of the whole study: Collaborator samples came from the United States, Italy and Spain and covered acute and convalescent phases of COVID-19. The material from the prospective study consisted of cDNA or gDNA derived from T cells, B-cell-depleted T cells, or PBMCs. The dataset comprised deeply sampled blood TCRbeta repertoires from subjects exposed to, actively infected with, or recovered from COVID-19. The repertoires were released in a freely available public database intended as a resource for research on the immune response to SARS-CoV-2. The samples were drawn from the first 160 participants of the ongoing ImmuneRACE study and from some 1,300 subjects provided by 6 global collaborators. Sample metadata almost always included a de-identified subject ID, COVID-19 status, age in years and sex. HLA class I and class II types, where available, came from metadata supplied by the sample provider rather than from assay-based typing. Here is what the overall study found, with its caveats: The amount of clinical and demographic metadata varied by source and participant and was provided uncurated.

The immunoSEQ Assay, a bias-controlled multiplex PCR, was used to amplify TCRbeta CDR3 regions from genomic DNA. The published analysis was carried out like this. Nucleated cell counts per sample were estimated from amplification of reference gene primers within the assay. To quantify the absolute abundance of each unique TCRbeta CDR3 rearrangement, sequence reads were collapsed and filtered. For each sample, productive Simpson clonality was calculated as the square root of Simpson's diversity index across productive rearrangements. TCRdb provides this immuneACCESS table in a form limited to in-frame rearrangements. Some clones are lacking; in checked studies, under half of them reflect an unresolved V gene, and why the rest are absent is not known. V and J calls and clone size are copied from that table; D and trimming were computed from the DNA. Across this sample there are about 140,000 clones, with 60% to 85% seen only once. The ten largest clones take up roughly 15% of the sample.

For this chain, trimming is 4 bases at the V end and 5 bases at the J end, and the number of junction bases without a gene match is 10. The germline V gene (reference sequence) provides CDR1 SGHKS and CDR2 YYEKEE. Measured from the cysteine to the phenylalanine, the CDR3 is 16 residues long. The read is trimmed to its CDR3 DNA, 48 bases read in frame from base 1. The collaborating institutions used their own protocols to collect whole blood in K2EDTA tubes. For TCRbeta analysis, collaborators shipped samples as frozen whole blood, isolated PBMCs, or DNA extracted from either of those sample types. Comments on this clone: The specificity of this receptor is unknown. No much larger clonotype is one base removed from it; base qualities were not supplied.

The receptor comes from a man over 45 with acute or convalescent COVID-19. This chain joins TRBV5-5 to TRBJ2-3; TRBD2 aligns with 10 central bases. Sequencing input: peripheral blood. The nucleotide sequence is TGTGCCAGCAGCGCCAGCGGGGGGGCCGTGGGAGATACGCAGTATTTT. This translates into CASSASGGAVGDTQYF.